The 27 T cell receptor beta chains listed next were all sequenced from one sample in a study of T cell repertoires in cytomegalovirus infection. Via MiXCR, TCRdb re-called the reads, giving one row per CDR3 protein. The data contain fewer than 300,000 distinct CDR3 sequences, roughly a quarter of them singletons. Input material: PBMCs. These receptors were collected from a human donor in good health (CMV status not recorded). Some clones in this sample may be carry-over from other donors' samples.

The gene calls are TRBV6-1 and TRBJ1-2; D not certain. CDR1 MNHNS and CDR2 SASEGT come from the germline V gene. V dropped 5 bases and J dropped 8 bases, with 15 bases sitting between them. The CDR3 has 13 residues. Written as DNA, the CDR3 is TGTGCCAGCAGTTACGGTGAGGATGGGGGCTACACCTTC. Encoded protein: CASSYGEDGGYTF.

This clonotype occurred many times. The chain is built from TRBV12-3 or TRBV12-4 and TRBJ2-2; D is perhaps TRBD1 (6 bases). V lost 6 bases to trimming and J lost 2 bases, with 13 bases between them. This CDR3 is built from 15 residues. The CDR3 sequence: CASSLRQANTGELFF. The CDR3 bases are TGTGCCAGCAGCTTACGACAGGCCAACACCGGGGAGCTGTTTTTT.

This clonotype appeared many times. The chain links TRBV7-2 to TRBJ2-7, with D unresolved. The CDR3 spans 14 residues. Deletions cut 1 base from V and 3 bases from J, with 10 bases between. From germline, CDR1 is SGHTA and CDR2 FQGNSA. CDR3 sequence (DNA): TGTGCCAGCAGCTTAGTCCAATCAATCTACGAGCAGTACTTC. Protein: CASSLVQSIYEQYF.

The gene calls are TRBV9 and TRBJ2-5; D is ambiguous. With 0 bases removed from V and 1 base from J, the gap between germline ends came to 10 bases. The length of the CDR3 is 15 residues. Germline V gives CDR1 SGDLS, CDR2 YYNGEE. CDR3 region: CASSVDGLPQETQYF. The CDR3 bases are TGTGCCAGCAGCGTAGATGGCCTCCCCCAAGAGACCCAGTACTTC.

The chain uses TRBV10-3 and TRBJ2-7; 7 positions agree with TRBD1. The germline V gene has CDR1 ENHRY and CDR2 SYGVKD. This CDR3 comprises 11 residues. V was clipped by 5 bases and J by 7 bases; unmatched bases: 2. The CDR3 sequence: CAISLQGEQYF. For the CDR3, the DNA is TGTGCCATCAGTCTACAGGGGGAGCAGTACTTC.

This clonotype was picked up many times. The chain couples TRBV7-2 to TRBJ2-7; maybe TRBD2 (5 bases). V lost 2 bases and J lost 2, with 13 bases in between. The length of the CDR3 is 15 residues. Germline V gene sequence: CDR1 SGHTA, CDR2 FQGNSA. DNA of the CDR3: TGTGCCAGCAGCTTACGAGCGGAGCACCCCTACGAGCAGTACTTC. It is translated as CASSLRAEHPYEQYF.

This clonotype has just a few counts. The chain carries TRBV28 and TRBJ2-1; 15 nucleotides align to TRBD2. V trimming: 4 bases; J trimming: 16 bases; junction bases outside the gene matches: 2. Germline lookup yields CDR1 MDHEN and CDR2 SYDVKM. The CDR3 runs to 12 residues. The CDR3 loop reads CASSSGLAGGFF. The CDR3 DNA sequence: TGTGCCAGCAGTTCGGGACTAGCGGGAGGATTCTTC.

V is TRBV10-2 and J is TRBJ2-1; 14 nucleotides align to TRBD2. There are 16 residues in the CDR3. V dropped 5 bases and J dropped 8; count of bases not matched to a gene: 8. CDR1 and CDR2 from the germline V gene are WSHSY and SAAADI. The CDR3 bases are TGCGCCAGCAGTTCGACTAGCGGGGGGGAGTTGGATGAGCAGTTCTTC. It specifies CASSSTSGGELDEQFF.

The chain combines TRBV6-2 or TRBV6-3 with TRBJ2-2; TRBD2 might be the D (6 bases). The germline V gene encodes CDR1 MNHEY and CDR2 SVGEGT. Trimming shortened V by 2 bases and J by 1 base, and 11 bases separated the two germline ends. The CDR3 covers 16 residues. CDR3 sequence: CASSYGRGRNTGELFF. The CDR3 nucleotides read TGTGCCAGCAGTTACGGCCGGGGGAGGAACACCGGGGAGCTGTTTTTT.

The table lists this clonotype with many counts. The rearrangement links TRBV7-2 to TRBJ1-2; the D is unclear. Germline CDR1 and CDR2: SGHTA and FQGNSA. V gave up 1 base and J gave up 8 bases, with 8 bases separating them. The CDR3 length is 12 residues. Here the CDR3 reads CASSLEGYGYTF. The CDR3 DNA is TGTGCCAGCAGCTTAGAGGGCTACGGCTACACCTTC.

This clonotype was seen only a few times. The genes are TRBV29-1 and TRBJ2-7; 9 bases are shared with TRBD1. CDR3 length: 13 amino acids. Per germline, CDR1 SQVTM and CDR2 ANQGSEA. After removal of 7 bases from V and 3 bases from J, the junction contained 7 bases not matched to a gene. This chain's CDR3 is CSGGGQGFYEQYF. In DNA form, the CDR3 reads TGCAGCGGTGGGGGACAGGGCTTCTACGAGCAGTACTTC.

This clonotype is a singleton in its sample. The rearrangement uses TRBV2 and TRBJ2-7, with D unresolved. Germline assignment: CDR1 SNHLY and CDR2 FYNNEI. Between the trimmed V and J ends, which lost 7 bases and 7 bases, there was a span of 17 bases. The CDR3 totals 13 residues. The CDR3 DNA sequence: TGTGCCAGCATAAAGGACCAGCCTGGGGAGCAGTACTTC. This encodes CASIKDQPGEQYF.

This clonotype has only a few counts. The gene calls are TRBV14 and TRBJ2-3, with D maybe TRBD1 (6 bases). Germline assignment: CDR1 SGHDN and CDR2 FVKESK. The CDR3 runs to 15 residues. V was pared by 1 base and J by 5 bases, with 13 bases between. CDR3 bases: TGTGCCAGCAGCCAAGTCCCAGGGGCAGGAGATACGCAGTATTTT. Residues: CASSQVPGAGDTQYF. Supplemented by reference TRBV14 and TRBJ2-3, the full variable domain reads EAGVTQFPSHSVIEKGQTVTLRCDPISGHDNLYWYRRVMGKEIKFLLHFVKESKQDESGMPNNRFLAERTGGTYSTLKVQPAELEDSGVYFCASSQVPGAGDTQYFGPGTRLTVL.

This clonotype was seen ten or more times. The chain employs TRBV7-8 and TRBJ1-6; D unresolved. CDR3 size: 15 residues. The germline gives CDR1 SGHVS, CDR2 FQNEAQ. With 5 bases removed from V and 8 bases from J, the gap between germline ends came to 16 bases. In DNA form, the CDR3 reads TGTGCCAGCAGCCTGGCGATGATCATGGATTCACCCCTCCACTTT. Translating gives CASSLAMIMDSPLHF.

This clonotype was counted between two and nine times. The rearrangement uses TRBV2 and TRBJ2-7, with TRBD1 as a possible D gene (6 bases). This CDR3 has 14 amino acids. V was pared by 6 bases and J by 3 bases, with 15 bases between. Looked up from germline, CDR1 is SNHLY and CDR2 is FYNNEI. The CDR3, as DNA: TGTGCCAGCAGGATAGCCGGACAGCTCTACGAGCAGTACTTC. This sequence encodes CASRIAGQLYEQYF. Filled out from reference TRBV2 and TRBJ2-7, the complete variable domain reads EPEVTQTPSHQVTQMGQEVILRCVPISNHLYFYWYRQILGQKVEFLVSFYNNEISEKSEIFDDQFSVERPDGSNFTLKIRSTKLEDSAMYFCASRIAGQLYEQYFGPGTRLTVT.

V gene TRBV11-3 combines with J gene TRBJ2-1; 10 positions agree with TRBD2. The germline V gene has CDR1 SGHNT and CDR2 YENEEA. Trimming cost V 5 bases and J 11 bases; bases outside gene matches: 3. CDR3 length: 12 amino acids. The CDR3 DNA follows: TGTGCCAGCAGCGCTAGCGGGGGACAGCAGTTCTTC. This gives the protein CASSASGGQQFF.

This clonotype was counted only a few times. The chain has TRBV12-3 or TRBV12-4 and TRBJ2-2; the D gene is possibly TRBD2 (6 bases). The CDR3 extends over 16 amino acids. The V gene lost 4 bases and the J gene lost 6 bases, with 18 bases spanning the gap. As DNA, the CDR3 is TGTGCCAGCAGTTCCCGGGACTCCCCGAAGCCCGGGGAGCTGTTTTTT. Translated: CASSSRDSPKPGELFF.

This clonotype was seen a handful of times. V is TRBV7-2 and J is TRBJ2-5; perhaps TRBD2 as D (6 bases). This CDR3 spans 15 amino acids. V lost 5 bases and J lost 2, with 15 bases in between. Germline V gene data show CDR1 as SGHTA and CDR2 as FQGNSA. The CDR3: CASSQTRWGQETQYF. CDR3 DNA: TGTGCCAGCAGCCAGACTAGGTGGGGGCAAGAGACCCAGTACTTC.

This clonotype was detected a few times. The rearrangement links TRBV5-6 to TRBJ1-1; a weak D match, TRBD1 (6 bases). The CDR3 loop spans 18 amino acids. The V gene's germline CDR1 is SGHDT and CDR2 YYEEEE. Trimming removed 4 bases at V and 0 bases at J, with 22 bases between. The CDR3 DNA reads TGTGCCAGCAGCACGCCGGGACAAAGGAAGGATGTGAACACTGAAGCTTTCTTT. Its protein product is CASSTPGQRKDVNTEAFF.

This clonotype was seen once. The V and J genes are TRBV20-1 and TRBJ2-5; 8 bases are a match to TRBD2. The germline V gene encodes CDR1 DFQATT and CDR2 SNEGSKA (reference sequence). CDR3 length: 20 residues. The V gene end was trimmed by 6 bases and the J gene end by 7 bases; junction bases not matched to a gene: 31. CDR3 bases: TGCAGTGCCACCGCCGGGACCCGGACGACCGCGGGACTAGAGTTGGGGACCCAGTACTTC. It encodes CSATAGTRTTAGLELGTQYF.

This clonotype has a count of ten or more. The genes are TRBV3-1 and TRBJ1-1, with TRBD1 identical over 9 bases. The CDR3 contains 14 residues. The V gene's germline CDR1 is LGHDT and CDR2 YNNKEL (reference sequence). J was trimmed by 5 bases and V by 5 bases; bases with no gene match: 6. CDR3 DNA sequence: TGTGCCAGCAGCTTAGACAGGGGGGGAACTGAAGCTTTCTTT. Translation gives CASSLDRGGTEAFF.

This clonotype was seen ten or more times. In DNA form, the CDR3 reads TGTGCCAGCAGCCCCCAGGGGGCGGCTGGGGAGCAGTACTTC. Protein product: CASSPQGAAGEQYF. The chain links TRBV7-2 to TRBJ2-7; 8 bases map to TRBD1. V gave up 5 bases and J gave up 7 bases; unmatched junction bases: 10. Looked up from germline, CDR1 is SGHTA and CDR2 is FQGNSA. CDR3 length equals 14 residues.

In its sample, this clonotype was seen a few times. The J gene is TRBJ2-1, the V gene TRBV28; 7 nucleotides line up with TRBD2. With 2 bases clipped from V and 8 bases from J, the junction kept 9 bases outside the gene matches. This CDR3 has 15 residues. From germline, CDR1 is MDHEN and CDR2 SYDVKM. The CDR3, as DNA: TGTGCCAGCAGTTTACCCTCCGGGACTACGGATGAGCAGTTCTTC. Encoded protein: CASSLPSGTTDEQFF.

The CDR3, as DNA: TGCAGTGCTGGGGGATCGGGTGGCTACACCTTC. It yields the protein CSAGGSGGYTF. V is TRBV20-1 and J is TRBJ1-2; D perhaps matches TRBD1 (5 bases). V was cut by 5 bases and J by 7 bases, with 11 bases left in between. The CDR3 is 11 amino acids. The V gene's germline CDR1 is DFQATT and CDR2 SNEGSKA (reference sequence).

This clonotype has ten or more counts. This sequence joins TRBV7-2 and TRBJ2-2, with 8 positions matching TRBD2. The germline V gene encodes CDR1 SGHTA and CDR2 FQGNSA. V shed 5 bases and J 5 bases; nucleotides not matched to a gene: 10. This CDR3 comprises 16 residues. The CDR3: CASSPQTSAGTGELFF. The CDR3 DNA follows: TGTGCCAGCAGCCCTCAGACTAGCGCGGGAACCGGGGAGCTGTTTTTT.

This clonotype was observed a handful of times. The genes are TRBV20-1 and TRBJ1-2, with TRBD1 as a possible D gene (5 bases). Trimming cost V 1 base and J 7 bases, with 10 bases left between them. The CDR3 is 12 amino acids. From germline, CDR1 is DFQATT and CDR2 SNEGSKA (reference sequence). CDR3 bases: TGCAGTGCTAGAGCGGGGGAGAGTGGCTACACCTTC. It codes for CSARAGESGYTF.

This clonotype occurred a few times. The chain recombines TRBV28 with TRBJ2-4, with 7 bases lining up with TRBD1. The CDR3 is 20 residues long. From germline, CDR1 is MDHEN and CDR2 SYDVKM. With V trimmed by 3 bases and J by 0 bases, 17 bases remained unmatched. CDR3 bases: TGTGCCAGCAGTTTTATAGGGGCAGGGGGACCTACAGGAGCCAAAAACATTCAGTACTTC. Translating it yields CASSFIGAGGPTGAKNIQYF.